A single sample gave rise to the 20 T cell receptor beta chains below, sequenced in a study of T cells after yellow fever vaccination. TCRdb called the 5' RACE reads again in MiXCR, with one record for every CDR3 protein. The top ten hold roughly a fifth of the sample, which has 250,000 or so distinct CDR3 sequences, 3.6% seen once. Sequences were derived from PBMCs, sampled 15 days after the yellow fever booster vaccination. The receptors originated from a man between 18 and 29 years old who received the YFV17D yellow fever vaccine.

Many counts were recorded for this clonotype. The chain recombines TRBV20-1 with TRBJ1-2, with D hard to call. Germline assignment: CDR1 DFQATT and CDR2 SNEGSKA (reference sequence). CDR3 size: 13 residues. Trimming cost V 6 bases and J 4 bases, with 15 bases left between them. The CDR3 loop is CSALDIWAYGYTF. Here the CDR3 DNA reads TGCAGTGCCCTAGACATATGGGCCTATGGCTACACCTTC.

At least ten counts were recorded for this clonotype. This chain uses TRBV5-4 with TRBJ1-6, with 10 bases that match TRBD1. This CDR3 comprises 15 residues. Germline-derived CDR1 and CDR2 are SGHNT and YYREEE (reference sequence). Unmatched junction bases numbered 8, after V lost 4 bases and J lost 10 bases. CDR3 nucleotide sequence: TGTGCCAGCAGCGCCGGGACAGGGGAGGGATCACCCCTCCACTTT. Its protein product is CASSAGTGEGSPLHF. Filled out from reference TRBV5-4 and TRBJ1-6, the complete variable domain reads ETGVTQSPTHLIKTRGQQVTLRCSSQSGHNTVSWYQQALGQGPQFIFQYYREEENGRGNFPPRFSGLQFPNYSSELNVNALELDDSALYLCASSAGTGEGSPLHFGNGTRLTVT.

This clonotype was observed at least ten times. J is TRBJ2-1 and V is TRBV7-2, with TRBD1 identical over 7 bases. The V gene's germline CDR1 is SGHTA and CDR2 FQGNSA. Trimming removed 5 bases from V and 4 bases from J; junction bases left unmatched: 5. This CDR3 spans 14 amino acids. CDR3 coding DNA: TGTGCCAGCAGCCCTTCGACAGGGTACAATGAGCAGTTCTTC. Translating gives CASSPSTGYNEQFF.

This clonotype was observed many times. This sequence joins TRBV12-3 or TRBV12-4 and TRBJ2-7; D gene unclear. V lost 3 bases and J lost 0, with 9 bases in between. The CDR3 spans 14 residues. The CDR3 protein is CASSLRQSSYEQYF. The CDR3, as DNA: TGTGCCAGCAGTTTGCGGCAGAGCTCCTACGAGCAGTACTTC.

This clonotype showed up many times. This rearrangement joins TRBV12-3 or TRBV12-4 to TRBJ1-1; no clear D gene. The length of the CDR3 is 14 residues. V lost 3 bases to trimming and J lost 1 base, with 9 bases between them. This CDR3 reads CASSLRHQNTEAFF. The CDR3 region has the DNA TGTGCCAGCAGTTTGCGGCACCAGAACACTGAAGCTTTCTTT.

This clonotype was seen ten or more times. The rearrangement joins TRBV6-2 or TRBV6-3 to TRBJ1-5; 8 bases agree with TRBD1. CDR1 is MNHEY, CDR2 SVGEGT, per germline. CDR3 length: 13 residues. J lost 7 bases, V lost 4 bases, and 3 bases had no gene match. CDR3 bases: TGTGCCAGCAGTTGGACAGGGCGCCAGCCCCAGCATTTT. The encoded protein is CASSWTGRQPQHF.

This clonotype was counted many times. The rearrangement uses TRBV7-9 and TRBJ2-1, with D perhaps TRBD2 (6 bases). The V gene's germline CDR1 is SEHNR and CDR2 FQNEAQ (reference sequence). CDR3 length equals 14 residues. V was pared by 5 bases and J by 4 bases, with 12 bases between. CDR3: CASSTEGLYNEQFF. For the CDR3, the DNA is TGTGCCAGCAGCACGGAGGGGCTTTACAATGAGCAGTTCTTC.

Many counts were recorded for this clonotype. This chain uses TRBV7-9 with TRBJ2-1; weak D call: TRBD1 (6 bases). V gave up 5 bases and J gave up 5 bases, with 13 bases separating them. The CDR3 extends over 14 amino acids. Germline loops: CDR1 SEHNR, CDR2 FQNEAQ (reference sequence). As DNA, the CDR3 is TGTGCCAGCAGCGGGGACATGGGAAACAATGAGCAGTTCTTC. Its protein product is CASSGDMGNNEQFF.

The chain is built from TRBV27 and TRBJ2-1; 9 positions agree with TRBD2. The CDR3 consists of 16 residues. The V gene's germline CDR1 is MNHEY and CDR2 SMNVEV (reference sequence). Trimming took 5 bases from V and 5 from J; bases not matched to a gene: 10. In DNA, the CDR3 is TGTGCCAGCAGTCCCCTAGGGACTAGCTTCGACAATGAGCAGTTCTTC. Protein product: CASSPLGTSFDNEQFF.

There are many counts of this clonotype. The genes are TRBV18 and TRBJ2-1, with a weak D call TRBD1 (6 bases). There are 16 residues in the CDR3. CDR1 is KGHSH and CDR2 is LQKENI in the germline V gene. Deletions cut 6 bases from V and 8 bases from J, with 23 bases between. The CDR3 sequence is CASSATGHSPEDEQFF. CDR3 sequence (DNA): TGTGCCAGCTCGGCAACGGGACACTCCCCCGAGGATGAGCAGTTCTTC.

This clonotype was seen many times. The J gene is TRBJ2-5, the V gene TRBV29-1; a weak D match, TRBD2 (6 bases). V lost 4 bases, J lost 6 bases, and 12 bases lay in between. This CDR3 comprises 12 residues. CDR1 is SQVTM, CDR2 ANQGSEA, per germline. CDR3 region: CSVAGLLQTQYF. The CDR3 DNA follows: TGCAGCGTTGCCGGACTATTACAGACCCAGTACTTC.

The chain combines TRBV11-3 with TRBJ2-3, with 7 bases aligning to TRBD2. Trimming at V came to 5 bases and at J to 4 bases, leaving 15 bases not matched to a gene. The CDR3 consists of 17 residues. Germline lookup yields CDR1 SGHNT and CDR2 YENEEA. The CDR3 bases are TGTGCCAGCAGCCCGAAGTGGAAGGCGGGAGCCCCAGATACGCAGTATTTT. Its protein product is CASSPKWKAGAPDTQYF.

This clonotype was observed at least ten times. The chain is built from TRBV6-2 or TRBV6-3 and TRBJ2-1; 7 positions agree with TRBD2. The length of the CDR3 is 11 residues. J was trimmed by 9 bases and V by 6 bases; bases with no gene match: 2. Germline V gene data show CDR1 as MNHEY and CDR2 as SVGEGT. CDR3 amino acids: CASRGGVEQFF. DNA for the CDR3: TGTGCCAGCAGGGGAGGGGTTGAGCAGTTCTTC.

This clonotype showed up just a few times. The J gene is TRBJ2-7, the V gene TRBV19; perhaps D is TRBD1 or TRBD2 (5 bases each). The CDR3 covers 15 residues. V was shortened by 0 bases and J by 4 bases, with 13 bases between the two germline ends. Germline CDR1 is LNHDA and CDR2 is SQIVND (reference sequence). The CDR3 protein is CASSIDRGSNYEQYF. In nucleotides, the CDR3 is TGTGCCAGTAGTATAGATCGGGGCTCCAATTACGAGCAGTACTTC.

The sample holds many counts of this clonotype. The CDR3 bases are TGTGCCAGCAGCGTAGCGCAGGGCAACTATGGCTACACCTTC. Translated: CASSVAQGNYGYTF. The chain is built from TRBV9 and TRBJ1-2, with D tentatively TRBD1 (5 bases). The germline V and J ends were trimmed by 0 bases and 2 bases, with 8 bases remaining between them. Germline V CDR1 and CDR2: SGDLS, YYNGEE. The CDR3 extends over 14 amino acids.

This clonotype was picked up many times. The J gene is TRBJ2-3, the V gene TRBV2; the D gene is possibly TRBD1 (7 bases). CDR1 and CDR2 from the germline V gene are SNHLY and FYNNEI. Deletions cut 9 bases from V and 6 bases from J, with 19 bases between. This CDR3 has 14 residues. The CDR3 spells CARNGRGGGDTQYF. The CDR3, as DNA: TGTGCCAGAAACGGCAGAGGAGGGGGCGATACGCAGTATTTT. Full variable domain (remainder filled in from reference TRBV2 and TRBJ2-3): EPEVTQTPSHQVTQMGQEVILRCVPISNHLYFYWYRQILGQKVEFLVSFYNNEISEKSEIFDDQFSVERPDGSNFTLKIRSTKLEDSAMYFCARNGRGGGDTQYFGPGTRLTVL.

This clonotype was counted ten times or more. The chain carries TRBV3-1 and TRBJ1-2; 11 bases are shared with TRBD1. CDR3 length: 16 residues. J lost 7 bases, V lost 1 base, and 8 bases had no gene match. In germline, CDR1 is LGHDT, CDR2 YNNKEL (reference sequence). The CDR3 nucleotides are TGTGCCAGCAGCCAAGCGGGACAGGGGGGAATATTTGGCTACACCTTC. Its protein product is CASSQAGQGGIFGYTF.

This clonotype appeared many times. The gene calls are TRBV12-3 or TRBV12-4 and TRBJ1-2, with TRBD1 identical over 10 bases. With 5 bases clipped from V and 8 bases from J, the junction kept 11 bases outside the gene matches. This CDR3 comprises 15 residues. The CDR3 DNA sequence: TGTGCCAGCAGTGCAATGACAGGGGGCTTGTACGGCTACACCTTC. Protein product: CASSAMTGGLYGYTF.

At least ten counts were recorded for this clonotype. The genes are TRBV5-6 and TRBJ1-5; a weak D match, TRBD1 (5 bases). The CDR3 has 16 amino acids. CDR1 is SGHDT, CDR2 YYEEEE, per germline. V dropped 0 bases and J dropped 4 bases, with 14 bases sitting between them. CDR3 residues: CASSLEGAGWNQPQHF. DNA of the CDR3: TGTGCCAGCAGCTTGGAAGGGGCGGGATGGAATCAGCCCCAGCATTTT.

This clonotype was seen many times. The J gene is TRBJ2-7, the V gene TRBV28; no definite D call. CDR3 length: 13 residues. Germline-derived CDR1 and CDR2 are MDHEN and SYDVKM. V lost 6 bases and J lost 3, with 12 bases in between. The CDR3 DNA reads as TGTGCCAGCAGCCGTACAGAGTTCTACGAGCAGTACGTC. Translated, it gives CASSRTEFYEQYV.